The rows below give T cell receptor beta chains drawn from one sample of a study of T-cell memory formation after mild COVID-19. One entry per CDR3 protein, called by TCRdb with MiXCR from the 5' RACE reads. The table lists hundreds of thousands of distinct CDR3 sequences, roughly a quarter of them singletons. The sample taken for sequencing was PBMCs or a T cell subset sorted from them (not recorded which). Receptors were obtained from an adult woman who had mild COVID-19 (a few samples of this study predate the infection). Cell type and time point are not known. The CDR3 runs from the conserved cysteine through the conserved F or W. A D gene is named only where the DNA matches it firmly. A row's size may be missing; if present it is once, few, many or a size class.

cdr3_aa cdr3_nt j_call v_call clone_size d_call
CASSLGKSGYTF TGTGCCAGCAGCTTGGGCAAGAGCGGCTACACCTTC TRBJ1-2 TRBV5-4 NA NA
CASSPPGQQYGYTF TGTGCCAGCAGCCCCCCGGGACAGCAGTATGGCTACACCTTC TRBJ1-2 TRBV25-1 few TRBD1
CASTSLSGATEAFF TGCGCCAGCACCTCCCTGTCGGGGGCCACTGAAGCTTTCTTT TRBJ1-1 TRBV5-1 few NA
CATSRDHLGTYTQETQYF TGTGCCACCAGCAGAGATCATTTGGGGACCTATACCCAAGAGACCCAGTACTTC TRBJ2-5 TRBV15 NA NA
CASSIEDRGGEQYF TGTGCCAGTAGTATAGAAGACAGGGGAGGGGAGCAGTACTTC TRBJ2-7 TRBV19 NA NA
CASRGTSGRAPSFF TGTGCCAGCAGGGGAACTAGCGGGAGAGCCCCAAGCTTCTTC TRBJ2-1 TRBV12-3/TRBV12-4 few TRBD2
CASSQQGTGVFFGRETQYF TGCGCCAGCAGCCAACAGGGGACAGGGGTCTTTTTCGGCCGGGAGACCCAGTACTTC TRBJ2-5 TRBV4-1 NA TRBD1
CASSRRGQRAYGYTF TGTGCCAGCAGCCGGAGGGGACAGAGAGCTTATGGCTACACCTTC TRBJ1-2 TRBV5-6 few TRBD1
CAISGAGPSYEQYF TGTGCCATCAGTGGGGCGGGGCCCTCCTACGAGCAGTACTTC TRBJ2-7 TRBV10-3 NA NA
CASSEVPSGHNEQFF TGTGCCAGCAGTGAAGTTCCTAGCGGCCACAATGAGCAGTTCTTC TRBJ2-1 TRBV6-1 many TRBD2
CASSLGTGGSNEQFF TGCGCCAGCAGCTTAGGGACAGGGGGTTCCAATGAGCAGTTCTTC TRBJ2-1 TRBV5-1 few TRBD1
CASSQDTGGWNEQFF TGTGCCAGCAGCCAAGATACAGGGGGTTGGAATGAGCAGTTCTTC TRBJ2-1 TRBV4-2 NA TRBD1
CASSLASSTGGEGYTF TGTGCCAGCAGCTTAGCCTCCTCGACAGGGGGCGAAGGCTACACCTTC TRBJ1-2 TRBV7-6 NA TRBD1
CASRSTGTKETQYF TGTGCCAGCAGATCGACAGGGACCAAAGAGACCCAGTACTTC TRBJ2-5 TRBV7-9 few TRBD1
CASSGRLINEQYF TGCGCCAGCAGCGGACGCCTGATCAACGAGCAGTACTTC TRBJ2-7 TRBV4-1 NA NA
CATSDSAGVGEQYF TGTGCCACCAGTGATTCAGCGGGAGTGGGAGAGCAGTACTTC TRBJ2-7 TRBV24-1 few TRBD2
CASSSGASGSIVF TGCGCCAGCAGCTCAGGGGCTAGCGGGAGCATAGTCTTC TRBJ2-1 TRBV5-1 NA TRBD2
CSVMRAGVQETQYF TGCAGCGTTATGCGAGCGGGAGTCCAAGAGACCCAGTACTTC TRBJ2-5 TRBV29-1 NA TRBD2
CASSLGGVRLGEFF TGTGCCAGCAGCTTGGGGGGAGTTCGCCTCGGGGAGTTCTTC TRBJ2-1 TRBV12-3/TRBV12-4 few NA
CASSHADLGNQPQHF TGCGCCAGCAGCCACGCCGACCTCGGGAATCAGCCCCAGCATTTT TRBJ1-5 TRBV4-1 NA NA
CASIGSWSTEAFF TGTGCCAGTATTGGGTCGTGGAGCACTGAAGCTTTCTTT TRBJ1-1 TRBV19 NA NA
CASSYRQDALTTDTQYF TGTGCCAGCAGTTACCGACAGGACGCCCTGACGACAGATACGCAGTATTTT TRBJ2-3 TRBV6-2/TRBV6-3 few NA
CSGRPSGETQYF TGCAGCGGGCGGCCGAGCGGTGAGACCCAGTACTTC TRBJ2-5 TRBV29-1 NA NA
CASSLGLAGWETQYF TGTGCCAGCAGCTTGGGCCTAGCGGGTTGGGAGACCCAGTACTTC TRBJ2-5 TRBV7-2 NA TRBD2
CASGNWAGYTGELFF TGTGCCAGCGGCAATTGGGCAGGGTATACCGGGGAGCTGTTTTTT TRBJ2-2 TRBV11-2 few NA
CASSLRPLSRTGINTEAFF TGTGCCAGCAGTCTACGTCCCCTTTCGAGGACAGGAATTAACACTGAAGCTTTCTTT TRBJ1-1 TRBV6-1 few TRBD1
CATSIGGGSSFF TGTGCCACCAGCATAGGGGGGGGCTCATCGTTCTTC TRBJ2-1 TRBV15 few NA
CASTEEPDRANEKLFF TGCGCCAGCACGGAAGAACCAGACAGGGCTAATGAAAAACTGTTTTTT TRBJ1-4 TRBV5-1 NA TRBD1
CASGRGQNYNEQFF TGTGCCAGCGGCCGGGGACAGAACTACAATGAGCAGTTCTTC TRBJ2-1 TRBV7-2 few TRBD1
CASSMAWDWDATDTEAFF TGTGCCAGTAGTATGGCCTGGGATTGGGATGCCACGGACACTGAAGCTTTCTTT TRBJ1-1 TRBV19 NA NA
CASSIDDRVIIASGNTIYF TGTGCCAGCAGCATCGACGACAGGGTTATTATCGCGTCTGGAAACACCATATATTTT TRBJ1-3 TRBV21-1 few NA
CASRLAPWGCPNTEAFF TGTGCAAGTCGCTTAGCCCCCTGGGGGTGCCCGAACACTGAAGCTTTCTTT TRBJ1-1 TRBV12-2 NA NA
CASSRDRSADQPQHF TGTGCCAGCAGCAGGGACAGATCGGCGGATCAGCCCCAGCATTTT TRBJ1-5 TRBV7-8 few TRBD1
CASSSYTGVDIQYF TGTGCCAGCAGTTCGTACACAGGGGTCGACATTCAGTACTTC TRBJ2-4 TRBV2 NA TRBD1
CASSFRGTGGSTEAFF TGTGCCAGCAGCTTCAGGGGGACAGGGGGGAGCACTGAAGCTTTCTTT TRBJ1-1 TRBV7-2 few TRBD1
CAISPSGLTDTQYF TGTGCCATCAGCCCTAGCGGACTCACAGATACGCAGTATTTT TRBJ2-3 TRBV10-3 many TRBD2
CASSLVPTYEQYF TGTGCCAGCAGTTTGGTTCCCACCTACGAGCAGTACTTC TRBJ2-7 TRBV6-2/TRBV6-3 few NA
CASSPQGVDPYGYTF TGTGCCAGCAGCCCCCAAGGCGTGGACCCTTATGGCTACACCTTC TRBJ1-2 TRBV7-9 NA NA
CASTPGTSGRNEQFF TGTGCCAGTACCCCCGGGACTAGCGGGAGGAATGAGCAGTTCTTC TRBJ2-1 TRBV19 NA TRBD2
CASSLDLGWVTEAFF TGTGCCAGCAGCTTAGATTTGGGGTGGGTGACTGAAGCTTTCTTT TRBJ1-1 TRBV7-9 NA NA
CASRAQETQYF TGTGCCAGCAGGGCCCAAGAGACCCAGTACTTC TRBJ2-5 TRBV2 NA NA
CSARKGETQYF TGCAGTGCTAGAAAGGGGGAGACCCAGTACTTC TRBJ2-5 TRBV20-1 NA NA